Here is one TCR beta chain with its context. Its matching antigen is unknown. Expressed TCRB transcripts were sequenced because the entire RNA isolate underwent reverse transcription. Roughly 1 million reads were obtained per stem cell-like memory T cell sample on average. Profiling relied on immunoSEQ multiplex PCR, and the TCRdb table lists in-frame clones only, not all of them. The data show about 110,000 clones, with 30% to 50% seen just once and more than 0.06% held by the top ten. This entry belongs to a study of beta chain features in type 1 diabetes. The study, taken as a whole, reports: A closer apparent resemblance between naive, central memory and Treg TCRB repertoires was seen in patients than in healthy donors.

This CDR3 comprises 18 residues. Germline lookup yields CDR1 SNHLY and CDR2 FYNNEI. The V segment lost 0 bases and the J segment 4 bases; nucleotides outside the gene matches: 12. This rearrangement joins TRBV2 to TRBJ2-7; the match to TRBD2 covers 10 bases. The origin of this receptor is a woman in her late teens or twenties in good health. Sequenced material: stem cell memory CD4+ T cells from blood. The CDR3 is CASSEAPRLAGVWYEQYF. For the CDR3, the DNA is TGTGCCAGCAGTGAAGCCCCCCGTCTAGCGGGAGTTTGGTACGAGCAGTACTTC.